This T cell receptor beta chain came from a study of cytomegalovirus exposure and HLA in healthy donors. Primers for the PCR totalled 60 Vbeta and 13 Jbeta. The assay was immunoSEQ multiplex PCR, and TCRdb's table has in-frame clones only and misses some. This sample carries 150,000 to 200,000 clones, about 83% of them seen once, and the ten largest clones take approximately 5.4%. For this clone: As yet, its antigen is unknown.

Study-wide results and caveats: Reports indicated that the classifier achieved high specificity and sensitivity in diagnosing cytomegalovirus status. Indistinguishability led to the exclusion of some V segments, TRBV6-2 and TRBV6-3 included.

Despite likely unrecorded immune exposures, the donors were nominally healthy at the time of sampling. The germline CDR1 and CDR2 sequences are SGHDT and YYEEEE. The CDR3 covers 12 residues. V was pared by 7 bases and J by 1 base, with 8 bases between. This TCR was recovered from a woman aged 25 to 39 in good health and CMV-seropositive. This chain uses TRBV5-6 with TRBJ1-1; D possibly corresponds to TRBD1 (6 bases). Sequenced sample: PBMCs. Here the CDR3 DNA reads TGTGCCAGCTCGACAGGGAACACTGAAGCTTTCTTT. Translation: CASSTGNTEAFF.